This TCR beta chain was sequenced in a study of blood T cell repertoires in COVID-19. Study summary: Acute and convalescent COVID-19 samples came from the United States, Italy and Spain. PBMCs, B-cell-depleted T cells, or T cells provided the cDNA or gDNA that made up the material.

Original processing methods: For nucleated cells, counts were estimated from reference gene primer amplification. Clones were sequenced by immunoSEQ multiplex PCR, and TCRdb holds only the in-frame ones, with some missing. The V and J calls and clone size are taken from that table; D and trimming were inferred from the DNA. The sample contains some 70,000 clones, around 90% of which appear only once. CDR3 length: 17 residues. Germline CDR1 SSHAT, CDR2 FNYEAQ (reference sequence). Trimming shortened V by 4 bases and J by 0 bases, and 15 bases separated the two germline ends. This clonotype was sampled from a man aged 35-49 years with COVID-19, enrolled during active disease. The J gene is TRBJ2-2, the V gene TRBV7-7, with a tentative D call TRBD2 (6 bases). The sample taken for sequencing was peripheral blood. CDR3 DNA sequence: TGTGCCAGCAGCTCCCGCCCGGGAGCCACGAACACCGGGGAGCTGTTTTTT. This gives the protein CASSSRPGATNTGELFF.